The 24 T cell receptor beta chains listed next were all sequenced from one sample in a study of blood T cells in healthy people across ages. Primers used in a second PCR of roughly 7 to 12 cycles were a sample-barcoded 5' primer and a J-beta primer mix. From the 5' RACE reads, TCRdb called clonotypes with MiXCR, one entry per CDR3 protein. The table lists about 1,400,000 distinct CDR3 sequences, approximately 42% of them singletons, with 7.9% in the top ten. The sequenced sample consisted of blood. Receptors were obtained from a woman aged 18-29 years in good health.

Concerning this clonotype itself: An end of the junction does not agree with germline; a read error may underlie this. This sequence joins TRBV6-1 and TRBJ2-2; possible D gene TRBD1, 6 bases. The CDR3 is 17 amino acids. From germline, CDR1 is MNHNS and CDR2 SASEGT. The CDR3 sequence: CASSENRGHLPTGELFF. CDR3 DNA: TGTGCCAGCAGTGAGAATAGGGGACACCTACCTACCGGGGAGTTGTTTTTT.

CDR3 sequence (DNA): TGTGCCAGCAGCTCCGGAGGGGCGGGGGGTCATGAGCAGTTCTTC. Amino acid sequence: CASSSGGAGGHEQFF. This chain uses TRBV7-3 with TRBJ2-1; 8 bases align to TRBD2. The CDR3 is made up of 15 amino acids. Germline CDR1 reads SGHTA; CDR2 reads FQGTGA. V shed 4 bases and J 8 bases; nucleotides not matched to a gene: 10.

A word on this clonotype: Relative to the germline gene, one junction end is altered; a read error may explain this. This rearrangement joins TRBV29-1 to TRBJ2-3; tentative D call: TRBD2 (6 bases). The length of the CDR3 is 13 residues. In germline, CDR1 is SQVTM, CDR2 ANQGSEA. The CDR3, as DNA: TGCAACGTTGTGCCGGGGGGCACAGATACGCAGTATTTT. As protein: CNVVPGGTDTQYF.

This chain connects TRBV28 to TRBJ1-6, with D possibly TRBD1 on 6 matching bases. V lost 4 bases and J lost 3, with 19 bases in between. The CDR3 loop spans 18 amino acids. The V gene's germline CDR1 is MDHEN and CDR2 SYDVKM. CDR3 loop: CASSSWGQTGSYNSPLHF. As DNA, the CDR3 is TGTGCCAGCAGTTCATGGGGTCAAACAGGGAGCTATAATTCACCCCTCCACTTT. Supplemented by reference TRBV28 and TRBJ1-6, the full variable domain reads DVKVTQSSRYLVKRTGEKVFLECVQDMDHENMFWYRQDPGLGLRLIYFSYDVKMKEKGDIPEGYSVSREKKERFSLILESASTNQTSMYLCASSSWGQTGSYNSPLHFGNGTRLTVT.

This clonotype was recorded a few times. The chain joins TRBV5-1 to TRBJ2-1; 8 bases line up with TRBD2. The CDR3 is 13 residues long. Germline loops: CDR1 SGHRS, CDR2 YFSETQ. The CDR3 protein is CGSGSEETNEQFF. The CDR3 DNA sequence: TGCGGAAGCGGGAGTGAGGAAACGAATGAGCAGTTCTTC.

The V and J genes are TRBV20-1 and TRBJ1-2; possibly TRBD1 for D (6 bases). Germline values: CDR1 DFQATT, CDR2 SNEGSKA (reference sequence). The V gene lost 7 bases and the J gene lost 7 bases, with 13 bases spanning the gap. The CDR3 runs to 11 residues. The CDR3 loop is CSGVDRSGYTF. The CDR3 DNA follows: TGCAGTGGGGTGGACAGATCTGGCTACACCTTC.

This clonotype was recorded at least ten times. The rearrangement uses TRBV3-1 and TRBJ1-2; weak D call: TRBD1 (6 bases). The CDR3 has 15 residues. Germline V gene sequence: CDR1 LGHDT, CDR2 YNNKEL (reference sequence). Between the trimmed V and J ends, which lost 4 bases and 5 bases, there was a span of 17 bases. The CDR3 sequence is CASSPSRQASYGYTF. DNA of the CDR3: TGTGCCAGCAGCCCCTCAAGACAGGCTTCGTATGGCTACACCTTC.

V is TRBV7-2 and J is TRBJ2-3, with 11 bases matching TRBD2. V lost 4 bases, J lost 1 base, and 7 bases stayed unmatched. Germline V gene lookup returns CDR1 SGHTA and CDR2 FQGNSA. The CDR3 runs to 17 residues. The CDR3 loop reads CASSSPLAGGRTDTQYF. The CDR3 DNA is TGTGCCAGCAGCTCGCCGCTAGCGGGAGGACGCACAGATACGCAGTATTTT. Complete variable domain (other parts from reference TRBV7-2 and TRBJ2-3): GAGVSQSPSNKVTEKGKDVELRCDPISGHTALYWYRQSLGQGLEFLIYFQGNSAPDKSGLPSDRFSAERTGGSVSTLTIQRTQQEDSAVYLCASSSPLAGGRTDTQYFGPGTRLTVL.

The chain carries TRBV5-1 and TRBJ1-6; D not certain. The V gene lost 4 bases and the J gene lost 8 bases, with 19 bases spanning the gap. The V gene's germline CDR1 is SGHRS and CDR2 YFSETQ. This CDR3 is built from 16 residues. CDR3 in amino acids: CASSGSGFQWDSPLHF. In DNA, the CDR3 is TGCGCCAGCAGCGGCTCGGGATTTCAGTGGGATTCACCCCTCCACTTT. Looking up the rest from reference TRBV5-1 and TRBJ1-6 gives the full variable domain: KAGVTQTPRYLIKTRGQQVTLSCSPISGHRSVSWYQQTPGQGLQFLFEYFSETQRNKGNFPGRFSGRQFSNSRSEMNVSTLELGDSALYLCASSGSGFQWDSPLHFGNGTRLTVT.

The V and J genes are TRBV3-1 and TRBJ2-3, with 8 bases lining up with TRBD2. The V segment lost 0 bases and the J segment 4 bases; nucleotides outside the gene matches: 6. Germline CDR1 is LGHDT and CDR2 is YNNKEL (reference sequence). This CDR3 spans 16 amino acids. Here the CDR3 DNA reads TGTGCCAGCAGCCAAGATCAGAGCGGGGGAGCAGATACGCAGTATTTT. Its translation is CASSQDQSGGADTQYF.

J is TRBJ2-3 and V is TRBV5-6; 11 bases align to TRBD2. Per germline, CDR1 SGHDT and CDR2 YYEEEE. CDR3 length equals 17 residues. With 5 bases clipped from V and 4 bases from J, the junction kept 12 bases outside the gene matches. CDR3 protein: CASRPAGTSGRADTQYF. The CDR3 nucleotides are TGTGCCAGCAGGCCCGCGGGAACTAGCGGGAGAGCAGATACGCAGTATTTT.

This clonotype was seen a few times. V and J are TRBV12-3 or TRBV12-4 and TRBJ1-2, with 7 bases matching TRBD1. This CDR3 is 14 amino acids long. Trimming removed 7 bases from V and 4 bases from J; junction bases left unmatched: 9. This CDR3 reads CASTRDRVSYGYTF. In DNA, the CDR3 is TGTGCCAGCACCAGAGACAGGGTATCCTATGGCTACACCTTC.

This clonotype turned up a few times. This sequence joins TRBV29-1 and TRBJ2-7; 7 bases line up with TRBD2. Germline V gene sequence: CDR1 SQVTM, CDR2 ANQGSEA. The ends lost 4 bases at V and 4 bases at J; junction bases unmatched: 7. CDR3 size: 13 residues. The CDR3 sequence: CSVVLLGGYEQYF. CDR3 DNA: TGCAGCGTTGTGTTATTGGGGGGGTACGAGCAGTACTTC.

This clonotype has a count of ten or more. V usage is TRBV2 and J usage is TRBJ2-1; D unclear. Trimming left V 6 bases short and J 9 bases short, with 15 bases between. Germline V CDR1 and CDR2: SNHLY, FYNNEI. The CDR3 has 13 residues. CDR3 coding DNA: TGTGCCAGCAGACCTCGTAGAGAGTCTGAGCAGTTCTTC. As protein: CASRPRRESEQFF.

This clonotype was seen many times. The DNA of the CDR3 is TGCAGCGCCGAGGGACTAGCGGGGTACAATGAGCAGTTCTTC. This gives the protein CSAEGLAGYNEQFF. The V call is TRBV20-1, the J call TRBJ2-1; TRBD2 matches at 13 bases. The CDR3 has 14 residues. Germline V CDR1 and CDR2: DFQATT, SNEGSKA (reference sequence).

The table lists this clonotype with a few counts. This chain joins TRBV5-1 and TRBJ2-7; D gene ambiguous. V was pared by 1 base and J by 5 bases, with 13 bases between. Germline V CDR1 and CDR2: SGHRS, YFSETQ. The CDR3 runs to 14 residues. CDR3 residues: CASSLSVSMDEQYF. CDR3 in DNA: TGCGCCAGCAGCTTGTCGGTTTCGATGGACGAGCAGTACTTC. Variable domain in full (rest from reference TRBV5-1 and TRBJ2-7): KAGVTQTPRYLIKTRGQQVTLSCSPISGHRSVSWYQQTPGQGLQFLFEYFSETQRNKGNFPGRFSGRQFSNSRSEMNVSTLELGDSALYLCASSLSVSMDEQYFGPGTRLTVT.

V and J are TRBV11-2 and TRBJ2-3; 7 bases fit TRBD2. Germline-derived CDR1 and CDR2 are SGHAT and FQNNGV. CDR3 length: 15 residues. V shed 4 bases and J 1 base; nucleotides not matched to a gene: 5. The CDR3 region has the DNA TGTGCCAGCAGCTCTGTCCGGGGGGGCACAGATACGCAGTATTTT. The encoded protein is CASSSVRGGTDTQYF.

This chain uses TRBV25-1 with TRBJ2-1; D is perhaps TRBD2 (6 bases). This CDR3 region has 16 residues. Germline-derived CDR1 and CDR2 are MGHDK and SYGVNS. The V and J ends lost 1 base and 4 bases respectively, with 14 bases between them. CDR3: CASSELTEGFYNEQFF. In DNA, the CDR3 is TGTGCCAGCAGTGAATTGACGGAGGGTTTTTACAATGAGCAGTTCTTC.

This clonotype occurred a few times. A much larger clone sits a single nucleotide away, making a read error possible. The gene calls are TRBV4-1 and TRBJ2-3; D might be TRBD1 (5 bases). Germline loops: CDR1 MGHRA, CDR2 YSYEKL. Trimming stripped 0 bases from V and 2 bases from J, with 12 bases between. The CDR3 has 16 amino acids. The CDR3 loop reads CASSQDVAGSTDTQYF. The DNA for the CDR3 is TGCGCCAGCAGCCAAGATGTAGCAGGGTCCACAGATACGCAGTATTTT.

The J gene is TRBJ2-5, the V gene TRBV2; D not certain. TRBJ2-7 explains the end of the DNA better; the J call may be wrong. Germline V gives CDR1 SNHLY, CDR2 FYNNEI. The CDR3 consists of 11 residues. This chain's CDR3 is CASGKLYEQYF. In DNA, the CDR3 is TGTGCCAGCGGGAAATTATACGAGCAGTACTTC.

V usage is TRBV15 and J usage is TRBJ1-2, with D possibly being TRBD1 (6 bases). V was cut by 2 bases and J by 2 bases, with 9 bases left in between. CDR1 and CDR2 (germline): LNHNV, YYDKDF (reference sequence). The CDR3 length is 14 residues. DNA for the CDR3: TGTGCCACCAGCAGACTCGGACAGAACTATGGCTACACCTTC. The encoded protein is CATSRLGQNYGYTF. Using reference TRBV15 and TRBJ1-2 for the parts outside the CDR3, the full variable domain is DAMVIQNPRYQVTQFGKPVTLSCSQTLNHNVMYWYQQKSSQAPKLLFHYYDKDFNNEADTPDNFQSRRPNTSFCFLDIRSPGLGDTAMYLCATSRLGQNYGYTFGSGTRLTVV.

J is TRBJ2-7 and V is TRBV27; perhaps TRBD1 as D (7 bases). CDR1 and CDR2 (germline): MNHEY, SMNVEV (reference sequence). V lost 5 bases and J lost 0, with 17 bases in between. The CDR3 consists of 16 residues. CDR3 loop: CASSPLPQGGSYEQYF. The CDR3 DNA reads TGTGCCAGCAGTCCACTCCCTCAGGGGGGCTCCTACGAGCAGTACTTC.

This chain joins TRBV24-1 and TRBJ1-2, with 7 bases lining up with TRBD1. This CDR3 contains 14 residues. The germline V gene encodes CDR1 KGHDR and CDR2 SFDVKD. The trim removed 3 bases at V and 4 bases at J, leaving 4 bases unmatched. CDR3 region: CATSDEQGFYGYTF. The CDR3 DNA reads TGTGCCACCAGTGATGAACAGGGGTTCTATGGCTACACCTTC.

The chain has TRBV5-1 and TRBJ1-1; weak D call: TRBD1 (6 bases). V was shortened by 4 bases and J by 6 bases, with 13 bases between the two germline ends. The CDR3 is 13 amino acids. Germline V gives CDR1 SGHRS, CDR2 YFSETQ. CDR3 nucleotide sequence: TGCGCCAGCAGCCCGGGGGCGCCGGCTGAAGCTTTCTTT. This gives the protein CASSPGAPAEAFF.